The next 2 T cell receptor beta chains were all read from a single sample in a study of cytomegalovirus exposure and HLA in healthy donors. The study ran its PCR with 60 Vbeta and 13 Jbeta primers. Measured with immunoSEQ multiplex PCR; TCRdb has only the in-frame clones, and not every one. The data contain roughly 120,000 clones, around three quarters of them singletons. Sequencing used PBMCs. The source is a woman in her 40s in good health and CMV-seropositive.

The rearrangement joins TRBV2 to TRBJ1-3; D unresolved. V dropped 2 bases and J dropped 1 base, with 6 bases sitting between them. The germline gives CDR1 SNHLY, CDR2 FYNNEI. This CDR3 is 14 amino acids long. In DNA form, the CDR3 reads TGTGCCAGCAGTGAAAGCCGGTCTGGAAACACCATATATTTT. Translated: CASSESRSGNTIYF.

The DNA for the CDR3 is TGTGCCAGCAGTTCCCTCGCGGGGGGCCGAACTGAAGCTTTCTTT. Amino acid sequence: CASSSLAGGRTEAFF. V usage is TRBV6-5 and J usage is TRBJ1-1, with TRBD1 as a possible D gene (6 bases). V lost 4 bases to trimming and J lost 5 bases, with 17 bases between them. In germline, CDR1 is MNHEY, CDR2 SVGAGI. This CDR3 spans 15 amino acids.